The clone carrying this T cell receptor beta chain was counted a few times. Template switching (which added a universal primer site) was used, and cDNA carried unique molecular identifiers. MiXCR was run by TCRdb on the 5' RACE reads, yielding one entry per CDR3 protein. In the table there are around 550,000 distinct CDR3 sequences, about 16% of which are singletons. This entry comes from a study of identical twins. V was clipped by 0 bases and J by 2 bases, with 11 bases between them. Germline CDR1 reads MGHRA; CDR2 reads YSYEKL. There are 16 residues in the CDR3. This sample also belongs to another study, concerning yellow fever vaccine responses in identical twins.

The chain employs TRBV4-1 and TRBJ2-4; D remains unclear. The sample consisted of CD4+ T cells sorted from blood. The clonotype was recovered from a woman aged 18-30 years in good health. The CDR3 nucleotides read TGCGCCAGCAGCCAAGAAGAATCAGGAACCAAAAACATTCAGTACTTC. Protein product: CASSQEESGTKNIQYF.